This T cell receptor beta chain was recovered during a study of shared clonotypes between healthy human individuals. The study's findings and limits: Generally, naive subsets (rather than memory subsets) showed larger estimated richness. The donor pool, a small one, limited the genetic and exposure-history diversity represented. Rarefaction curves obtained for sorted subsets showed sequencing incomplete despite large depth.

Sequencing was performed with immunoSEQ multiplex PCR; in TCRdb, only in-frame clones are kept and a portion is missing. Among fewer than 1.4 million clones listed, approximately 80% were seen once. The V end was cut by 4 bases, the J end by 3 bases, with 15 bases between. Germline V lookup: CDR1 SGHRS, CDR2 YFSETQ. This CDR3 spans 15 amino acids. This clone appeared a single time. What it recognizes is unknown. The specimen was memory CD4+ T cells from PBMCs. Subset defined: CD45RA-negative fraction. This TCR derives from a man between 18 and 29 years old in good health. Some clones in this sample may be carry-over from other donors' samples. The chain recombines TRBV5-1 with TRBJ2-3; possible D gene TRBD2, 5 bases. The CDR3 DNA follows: TGCGCCAGCAGCCCGGAGGTGGCGAAAACAGATACGCAGTATTTT. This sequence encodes CASSPEVAKTDTQYF. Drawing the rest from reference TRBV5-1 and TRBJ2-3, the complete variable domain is KAGVTQTPRYLIKTRGQQVTLSCSPISGHRSVSWYQQTPGQGLQFLFEYFSETQRNKGNFPGRFSGRQFSNSRSEMNVSTLELGDSALYLCASSPEVAKTDTQYFGPGTRLTVL.